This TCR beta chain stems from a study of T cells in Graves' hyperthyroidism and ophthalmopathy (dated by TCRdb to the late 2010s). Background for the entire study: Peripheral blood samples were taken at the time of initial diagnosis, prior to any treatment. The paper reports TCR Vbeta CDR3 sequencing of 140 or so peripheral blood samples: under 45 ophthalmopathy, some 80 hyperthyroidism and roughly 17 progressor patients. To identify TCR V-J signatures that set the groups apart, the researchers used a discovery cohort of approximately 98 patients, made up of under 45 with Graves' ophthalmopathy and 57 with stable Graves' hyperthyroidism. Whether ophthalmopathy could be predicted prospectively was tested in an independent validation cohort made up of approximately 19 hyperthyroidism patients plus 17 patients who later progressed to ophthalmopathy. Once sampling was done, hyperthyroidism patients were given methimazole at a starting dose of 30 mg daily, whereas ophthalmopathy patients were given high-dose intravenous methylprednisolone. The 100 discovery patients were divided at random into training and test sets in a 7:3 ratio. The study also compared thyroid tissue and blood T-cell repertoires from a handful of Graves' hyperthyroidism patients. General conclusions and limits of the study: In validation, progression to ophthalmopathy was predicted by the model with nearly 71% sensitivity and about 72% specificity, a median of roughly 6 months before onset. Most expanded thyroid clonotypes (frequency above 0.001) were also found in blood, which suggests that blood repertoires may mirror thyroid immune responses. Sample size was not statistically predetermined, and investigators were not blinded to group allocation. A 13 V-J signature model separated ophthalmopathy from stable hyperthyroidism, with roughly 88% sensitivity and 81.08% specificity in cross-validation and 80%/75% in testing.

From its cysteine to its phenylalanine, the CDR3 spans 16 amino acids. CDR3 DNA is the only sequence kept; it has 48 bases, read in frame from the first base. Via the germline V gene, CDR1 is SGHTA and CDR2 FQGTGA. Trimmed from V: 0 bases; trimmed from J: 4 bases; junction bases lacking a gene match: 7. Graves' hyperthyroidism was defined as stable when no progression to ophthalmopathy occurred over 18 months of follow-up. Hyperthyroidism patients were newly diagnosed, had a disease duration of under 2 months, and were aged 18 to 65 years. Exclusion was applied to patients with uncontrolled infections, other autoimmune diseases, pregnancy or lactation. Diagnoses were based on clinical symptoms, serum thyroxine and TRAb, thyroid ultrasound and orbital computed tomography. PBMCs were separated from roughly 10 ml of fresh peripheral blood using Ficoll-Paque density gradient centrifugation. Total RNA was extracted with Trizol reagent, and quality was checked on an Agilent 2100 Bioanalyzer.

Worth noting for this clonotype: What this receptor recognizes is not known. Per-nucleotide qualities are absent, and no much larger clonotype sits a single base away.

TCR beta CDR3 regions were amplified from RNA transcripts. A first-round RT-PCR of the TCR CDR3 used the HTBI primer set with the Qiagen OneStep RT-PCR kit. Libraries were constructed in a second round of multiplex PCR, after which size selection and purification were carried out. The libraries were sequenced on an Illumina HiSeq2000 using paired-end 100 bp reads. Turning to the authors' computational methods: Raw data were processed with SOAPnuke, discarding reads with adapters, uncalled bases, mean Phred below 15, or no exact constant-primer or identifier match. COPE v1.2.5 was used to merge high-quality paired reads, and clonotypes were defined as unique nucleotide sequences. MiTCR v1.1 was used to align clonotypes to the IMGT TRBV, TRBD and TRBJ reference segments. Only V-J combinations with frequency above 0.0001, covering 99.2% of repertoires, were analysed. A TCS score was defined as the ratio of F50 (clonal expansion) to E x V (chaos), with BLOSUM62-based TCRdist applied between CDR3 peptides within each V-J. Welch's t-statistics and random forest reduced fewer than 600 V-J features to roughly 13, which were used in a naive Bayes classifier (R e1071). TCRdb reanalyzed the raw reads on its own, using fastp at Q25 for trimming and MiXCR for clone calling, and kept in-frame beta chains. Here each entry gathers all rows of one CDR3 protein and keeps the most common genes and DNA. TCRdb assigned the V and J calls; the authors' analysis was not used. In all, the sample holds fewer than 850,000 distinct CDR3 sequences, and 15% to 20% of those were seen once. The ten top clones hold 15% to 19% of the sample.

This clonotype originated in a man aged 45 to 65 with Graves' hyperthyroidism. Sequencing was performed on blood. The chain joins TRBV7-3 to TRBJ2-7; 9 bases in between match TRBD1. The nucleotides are TGTGCCAGCAGCTTAACGGGAACACAGGGGGCGTACGAGCAGTACTTC. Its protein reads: CASSLTGTQGAYEQYF.